This TCR beta chain was sequenced during a study of blood T cells in healthy people across ages. Whole-study results and caveats: Estimates drawn from one million T cells were deemed to understate diversity.

This clonotype was seen only once. The antigen is undetermined. One end of the junction varies from germline; a read error may be responsible. The CDR3 has 15 amino acids. The germline CDR1 and CDR2 sequences are MGHDK and SYGVNS. For the second PCR, which ran for about 6 to 12 cycles, a sample-barcoded 5' primer and a J-beta primer mix were used. TCRdb fed the 5' RACE reads into MiXCR, producing one record per CDR3 protein. The sample comprises about 1.4 million distinct CDR3 sequences, around 59% of which are singletons, and roughly 6.3% rests with the top ten. V gene TRBV25-1 combines with J gene TRBJ1-1; a possible D gene is TRBD1 (5 bases). This TCR was sampled from a man aged 18 to 30 in good health. The sequencing sample was made of blood. The CDR3 DNA reads as TGCGCCAGCAGTGAATCCGGGGCAGCGAACACTGAAGCTTTCTTT. Its protein product is CASSESGAANTEAFF. The whole variable domain, filled in from reference TRBV25-1 and TRBJ1-1, reads EADIYQTPRYLVIGTGKKITLECSQTMGHDKMYWYQQDPGMELHLIHYSYGVNSTEKGDLSSESTVSRIRTEHFPLTLESARPSHTSQYLCASSESGAANTEAFFGQGTRLTVV.